The 8 T cell receptor beta chains below come from one sample, sequenced in a study of cytomegalovirus exposure and HLA in healthy donors. Both 60 Vbeta primers and 13 Jbeta primers went into the PCR. Method: immunoSEQ multiplex PCR; TCRdb's copy keeps in-frame clones and lacks some. The sample holds 200,000 to 250,000 clones, more than 75% seen once. The sequenced material came from PBMCs. These receptors all stem from a human donor in good health.

The chain joins TRBV7-9 to TRBJ1-1; D not resolved. The length of the CDR3 is 12 residues. Between the trimmed V and J ends, which lost 11 bases and 0 bases, there was a span of 10 bases. Germline CDR1 is SEHNR and CDR2 is FQNEAQ (reference sequence). As DNA, the CDR3 is TGTGCCCAGCGGACCATGAACACTGAAGCTTTCTTT. The encoded protein is CAQRTMNTEAFF.

The chain uses TRBV5-1 and TRBJ2-5, with 7 positions matching TRBD2. Germline V gives CDR1 SGHRS, CDR2 YFSETQ. The V segment lost 2 bases and the J segment 5 bases; nucleotides outside the gene matches: 6. The CDR3 extends over 14 amino acids. This CDR3 reads CASSFGGSLETQYF. DNA for the CDR3: TGCGCCAGCAGCTTCGGCGGGAGCCTCGAGACCCAGTACTTC.

The chain joins TRBV5-4 to TRBJ2-7, with 8 positions matching TRBD2. The CDR3 runs to 16 residues. The germline CDR1 and CDR2 sequences are SGHNT and YYREEE (reference sequence). Germline trimming cut 0 bases from V and 4 bases from J; bases unmatched to any gene: 9. The CDR3 loop is CASSLAAAGVSYEQYF. Here the CDR3 DNA reads TGTGCCAGCAGCTTGGCCGCAGCGGGAGTATCGTACGAGCAGTACTTC.

V gene TRBV19 combines with J gene TRBJ1-2; D is ambiguous. CDR3 length: 11 amino acids. The V gene's germline CDR1 is LNHDA and CDR2 SQIVND (reference sequence). Trimming removed 2 bases at V and 7 bases at J, with 5 bases between. The CDR3 DNA follows: TGTGCCAGTAGTATAAACGGTGGCTACACCTTC. Translation gives CASSINGGYTF.

This clone was detected only once. The chain is built from TRBV7-9 and TRBJ2-5, with a weak D call TRBD2 (5 bases). The germline V gene has CDR1 SEHNR and CDR2 FQNEAQ (reference sequence). The length of the CDR3 is 14 residues. Trimming stripped 3 bases from V and 0 bases from J, with 8 bases between. The CDR3 DNA is TGTGCCAGCAGCTTTAGGGAGAACCAAGAGACCCAGTACTTC. It specifies CASSFRENQETQYF.

The genes are TRBV19 and TRBJ2-5, with 9 bases identical to TRBD1. The V segment lost 5 bases and the J segment 3 bases; nucleotides outside the gene matches: 1. CDR1 and CDR2 from the germline V gene are LNHDA and SQIVND (reference sequence). The CDR3 covers 13 residues. As DNA, the CDR3 is TGTGCCAGTAGTTGGACAGGGGAAGAGACCCAGTACTTC. Translated: CASSWTGEETQYF.

This chain uses TRBV5-1 with TRBJ2-7; TRBD1 aligns across 11 bases. V was clipped by 4 bases and J by 3 bases; unmatched bases: 3. The CDR3 loop spans 14 amino acids. Germline CDR1 reads SGHRS; CDR2 reads YFSETQ. This CDR3 reads CASSPGQGGYEQYF. The CDR3 DNA reads TGCGCCAGCAGCCCGGGACAGGGGGGCTACGAGCAGTACTTC.

The rearrangement joins TRBV28 to TRBJ2-6, with no clear D. CDR3 length: 15 residues. V was shortened by 6 bases and J by 0 bases, with 9 bases between the two germline ends. Per germline, CDR1 MDHEN and CDR2 SYDVKM. The chain's CDR3 is CASRSYSSGANVLTF. As DNA, the CDR3 is TGTGCCAGCAGATCCTACAGCTCTGGGGCCAACGTCCTGACTTTC.